The present T cell receptor (beta chain) was sequenced within a study of human T cells and chemical hapten exposure. Study in general: On the upper back, patch tests were applied with 0.01% DPC and read at 6 days.

Broader study findings: Expanded TCR counts at PT1 went up together with patch test score, a positive correlation.

V shed 5 bases and J shed 2 bases, with 10 bases lying between them. Looked up from germline, CDR1 is LNHDA and CDR2 is SQIVND (reference sequence). The CDR3 loop spans 13 amino acids. As for time point: patch test 1, 2 weeks after DPC sensitization. Treatment reported: therapeutic diphenylcyclopropenone sensitization with weekly scalp DPC. MiXCR, applied by TCRdb to the RACE reads, yields one record per CDR3 protein. This table holds tens of thousands of distinct CDR3 sequences, about 10% found once. This clonotype was seen many times. Antigen unknown. The starting material was whole blood, obtained in connection with sensitization to the hapten diphenylcyclopropenone (DPC). The chain couples TRBV19 to TRBJ2-7; weak D call: TRBD2 (5 bases). This receptor was identified in a woman in her fifties or sixties with alopecia areata. Some clones in this sample may be carry-over from other donors' samples. CDR3 protein: CASSPRDTYEQYF. In DNA, the CDR3 is TGTGCCAGTAGTCCCCGGGATACCTACGAGCAGTACTTC.